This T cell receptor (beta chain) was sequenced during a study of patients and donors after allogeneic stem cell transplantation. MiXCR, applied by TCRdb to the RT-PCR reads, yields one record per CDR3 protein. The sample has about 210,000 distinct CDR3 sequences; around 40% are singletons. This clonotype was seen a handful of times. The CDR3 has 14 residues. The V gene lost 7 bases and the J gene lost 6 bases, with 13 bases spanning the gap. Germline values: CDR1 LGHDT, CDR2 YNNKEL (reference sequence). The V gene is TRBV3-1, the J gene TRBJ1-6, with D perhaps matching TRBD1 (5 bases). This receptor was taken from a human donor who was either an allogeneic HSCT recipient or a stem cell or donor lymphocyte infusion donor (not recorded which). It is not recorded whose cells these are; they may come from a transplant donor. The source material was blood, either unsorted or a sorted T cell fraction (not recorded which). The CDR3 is CASTLGRTNSPLHF. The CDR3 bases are TGTGCCAGCACTTTGGGACGGACTAATTCACCCCTCCACTTT.